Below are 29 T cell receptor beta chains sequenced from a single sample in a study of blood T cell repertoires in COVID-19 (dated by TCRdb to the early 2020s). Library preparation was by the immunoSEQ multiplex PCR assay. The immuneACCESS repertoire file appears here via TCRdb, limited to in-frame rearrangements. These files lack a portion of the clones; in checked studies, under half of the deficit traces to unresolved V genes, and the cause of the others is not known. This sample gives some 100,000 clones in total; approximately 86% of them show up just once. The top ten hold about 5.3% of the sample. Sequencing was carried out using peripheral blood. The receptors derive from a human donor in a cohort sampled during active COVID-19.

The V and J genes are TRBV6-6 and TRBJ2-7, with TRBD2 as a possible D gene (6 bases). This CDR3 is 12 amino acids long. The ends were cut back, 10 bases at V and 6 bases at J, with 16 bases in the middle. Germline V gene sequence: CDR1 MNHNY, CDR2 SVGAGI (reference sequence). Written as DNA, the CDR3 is TGTGCCACCCAAGCTGGGGGGTCCGAGCAGTACTTC. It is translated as CATQAGGSEQYF.

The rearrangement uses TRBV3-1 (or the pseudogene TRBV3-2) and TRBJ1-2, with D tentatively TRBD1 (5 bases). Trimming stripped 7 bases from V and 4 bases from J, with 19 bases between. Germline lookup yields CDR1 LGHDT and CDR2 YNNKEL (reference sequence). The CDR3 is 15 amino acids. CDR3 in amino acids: CASTPNRAGGYGYTF. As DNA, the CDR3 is TGTGCCAGCACCCCGAACCGGGCCGGGGGCTATGGCTACACCTTC.

The CDR3 protein is CASSLAWGGSGEAFF. The CDR3, as DNA: TGTGCCAGCAGCTTAGCCTGGGGGGGTTCGGGTGAAGCTTTCTTT. The chain couples TRBV7-2 to TRBJ1-1; the D gene is possibly TRBD1 (5 bases). Germline loops: CDR1 SGHTA, CDR2 FQGNSA. V lost 0 bases, J lost 7 bases, and 15 bases lay in between. The CDR3 extends over 15 amino acids.

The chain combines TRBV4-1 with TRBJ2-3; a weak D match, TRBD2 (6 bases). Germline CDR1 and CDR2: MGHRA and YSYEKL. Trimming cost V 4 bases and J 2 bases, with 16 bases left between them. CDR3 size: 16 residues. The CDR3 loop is CASSPTGGIYTDTQYF. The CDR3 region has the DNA TGCGCCAGCAGCCCTACGGGCGGGATATACACAGATACGCAGTATTTT.

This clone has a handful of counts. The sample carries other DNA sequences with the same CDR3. In DNA, the CDR3 is TGTGCCAGTAGTCCGGGACAGGGGGGTCGGCAGTTCTTC. Encoded protein: CASSPGQGGRQFF. J is TRBJ2-1 and V is TRBV19, with 11 bases lining up with TRBD1. Germline CDR1 and CDR2: LNHDA and SQIVND (reference sequence). There are 13 residues in the CDR3. J lost 12 bases, V lost 5 bases, and 6 bases had no gene match.

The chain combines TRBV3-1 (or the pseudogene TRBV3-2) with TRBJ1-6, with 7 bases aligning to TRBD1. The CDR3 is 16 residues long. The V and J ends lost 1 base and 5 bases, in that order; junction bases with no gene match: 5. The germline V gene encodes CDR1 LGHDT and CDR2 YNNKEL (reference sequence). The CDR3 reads CASSQATGSNNSPLHF. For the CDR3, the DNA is TGTGCCAGCAGCCAAGCGACAGGGAGTAATAATTCACCCCTCCACTTT.

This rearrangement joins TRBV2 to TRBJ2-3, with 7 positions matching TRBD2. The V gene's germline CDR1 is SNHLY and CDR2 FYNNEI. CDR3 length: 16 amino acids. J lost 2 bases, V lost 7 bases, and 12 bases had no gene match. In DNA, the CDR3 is TGTGCCAGCACCCGGACGGGGGGAGGGACCACAGATACGCAGTATTTT. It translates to CASTRTGGGTTDTQYF.

This CDR3 reads CASSPSGRTDTQYF. In DNA, the CDR3 is TGTGCCAGCAGCCCTAGCGGGAGAACAGATACGCAGTATTTT. The chain carries TRBV11-3 and TRBJ2-3, with 10 bases identical to TRBD2. Germline trimming cut 5 bases from V and 3 bases from J; bases unmatched to any gene: 2. There are 14 residues in the CDR3. Germline CDR1 and CDR2: SGHNT and YENEEA. Looking up the rest from reference TRBV11-3 and TRBJ2-3 gives the full variable domain: EAGVVQSPRYKIIEKKQPVAFWCNPISGHNTLYWYLQNLGQGPELLIRYENEEAVDDSQLPKDRFSAERLKGVDSTLKIQPAELGDSAVYLCASSPSGRTDTQYFGPGTRLTVL.

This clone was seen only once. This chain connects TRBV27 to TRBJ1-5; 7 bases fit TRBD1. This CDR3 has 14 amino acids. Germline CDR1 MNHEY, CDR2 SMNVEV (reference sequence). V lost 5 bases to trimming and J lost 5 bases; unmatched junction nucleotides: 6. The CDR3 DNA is TGTGCCAGCAGTATTAGACAGGGCTATCAGCCCCAGCATTTT. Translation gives CASSIRQGYQPQHF.

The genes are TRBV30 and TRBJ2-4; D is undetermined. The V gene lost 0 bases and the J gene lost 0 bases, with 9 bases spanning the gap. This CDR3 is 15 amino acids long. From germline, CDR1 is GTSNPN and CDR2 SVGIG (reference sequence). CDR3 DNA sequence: TGTGCCTGGAGTGTATCAGTATTAGCCAAAAACATTCAGTACTTC. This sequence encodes CAWSVSVLAKNIQYF.

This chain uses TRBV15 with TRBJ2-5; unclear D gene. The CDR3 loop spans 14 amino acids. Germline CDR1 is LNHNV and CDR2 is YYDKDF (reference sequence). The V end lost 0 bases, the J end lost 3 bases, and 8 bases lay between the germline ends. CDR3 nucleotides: TGTGCCACCAGCAGAGATGCGGTCGAAGAGACCCAGTACTTC. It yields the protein CATSRDAVEETQYF.

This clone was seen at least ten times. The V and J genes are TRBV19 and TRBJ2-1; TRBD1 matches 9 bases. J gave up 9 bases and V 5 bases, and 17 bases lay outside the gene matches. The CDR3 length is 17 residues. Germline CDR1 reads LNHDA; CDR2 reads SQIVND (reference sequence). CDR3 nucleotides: TGTGCCAGTAGTCTCAAGGGCTTGACAGGGGGGATTGGTGAGCAGTTCTTC. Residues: CASSLKGLTGGIGEQFF.

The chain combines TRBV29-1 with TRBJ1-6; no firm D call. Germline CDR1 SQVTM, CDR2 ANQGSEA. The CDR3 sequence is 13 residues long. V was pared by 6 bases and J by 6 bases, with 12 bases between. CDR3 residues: CSVEMGRNSPLHF. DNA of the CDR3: TGCAGCGTCGAAATGGGCCGTAATTCACCCCTCCACTTT.

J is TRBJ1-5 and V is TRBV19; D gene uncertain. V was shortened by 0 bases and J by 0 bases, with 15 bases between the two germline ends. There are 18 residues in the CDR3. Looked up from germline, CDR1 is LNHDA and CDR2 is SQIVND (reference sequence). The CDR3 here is CASSIDFQPGYSNQPQHF. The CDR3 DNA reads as TGTGCCAGTAGTATAGATTTTCAACCGGGGTATAGCAATCAGCCCCAGCATTTT.

CDR3 nucleotide sequence: TGTGCCAGCAGTGAAAATGCGGGTAAAGGAACTGGAAACACCATATATTTT. Its translation: CASSENAGKGTGNTIYF. The chain couples TRBV25-1 to TRBJ2-2, with D unresolved. The end of the DNA aligns better with TRBJ1-3, so the J call may be wrong. The CDR3 has 17 amino acids. Germline CDR1 reads MGHDK; CDR2 reads SYGVNS.

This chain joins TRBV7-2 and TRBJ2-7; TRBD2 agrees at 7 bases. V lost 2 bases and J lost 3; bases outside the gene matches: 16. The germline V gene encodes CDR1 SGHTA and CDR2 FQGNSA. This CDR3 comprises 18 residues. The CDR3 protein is CASSLNPGVGGFFYEQYF. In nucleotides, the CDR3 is TGTGCCAGCAGCTTAAATCCAGGAGTGGGAGGGTTTTTCTACGAGCAGTACTTC.

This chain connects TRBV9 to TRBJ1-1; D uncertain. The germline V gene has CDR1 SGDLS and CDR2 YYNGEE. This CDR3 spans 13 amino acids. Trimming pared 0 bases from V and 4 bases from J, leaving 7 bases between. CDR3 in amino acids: CASSVGSFTEAFF. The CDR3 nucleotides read TGTGCCAGCAGCGTAGGGAGCTTCACTGAAGCTTTCTTT.

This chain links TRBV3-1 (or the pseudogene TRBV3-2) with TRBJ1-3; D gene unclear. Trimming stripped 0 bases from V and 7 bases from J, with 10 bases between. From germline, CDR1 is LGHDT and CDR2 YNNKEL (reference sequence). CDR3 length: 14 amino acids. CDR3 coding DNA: TGTGCCAGCAGCCAAGATAGCACCACCAACACCATATATTTT. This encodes CASSQDSTTNTIYF.

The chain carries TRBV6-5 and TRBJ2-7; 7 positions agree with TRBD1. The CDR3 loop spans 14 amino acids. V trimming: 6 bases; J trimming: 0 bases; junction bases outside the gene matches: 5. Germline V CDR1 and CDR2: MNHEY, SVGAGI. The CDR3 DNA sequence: TGTGCCAGCAGACCGGGACAGCGCTCCTACGAGCAGTACTTC. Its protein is CASRPGQRSYEQYF.

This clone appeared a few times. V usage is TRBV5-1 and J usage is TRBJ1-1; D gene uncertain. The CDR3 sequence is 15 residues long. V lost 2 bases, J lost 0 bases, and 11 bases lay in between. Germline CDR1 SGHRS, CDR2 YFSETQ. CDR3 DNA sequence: TGCGCCAGCAGCTTAGAGGACTTCATGAACACTGAAGCTTTCTTT. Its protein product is CASSLEDFMNTEAFF.

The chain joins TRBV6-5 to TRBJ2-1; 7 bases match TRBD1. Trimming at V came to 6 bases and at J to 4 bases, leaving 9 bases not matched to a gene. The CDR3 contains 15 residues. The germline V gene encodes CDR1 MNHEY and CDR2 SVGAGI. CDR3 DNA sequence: TGTGCCAGCAGCTACCGGGACAGCTCTTACAATGAGCAGTTCTTC. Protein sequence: CASSYRDSSYNEQFF.

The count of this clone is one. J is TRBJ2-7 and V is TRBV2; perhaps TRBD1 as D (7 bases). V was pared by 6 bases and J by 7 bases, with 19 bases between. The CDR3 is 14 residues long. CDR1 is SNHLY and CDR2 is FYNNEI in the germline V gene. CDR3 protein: CASSAQGGAREQYF. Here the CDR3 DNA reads TGTGCCAGCAGCGCCCAGGGGGGCGCGAGGGAGCAGTACTTC.

CDR3 region: CASSLTIATNEKLFF. CDR3 DNA: TGTGCCAGCAGCCTTACAATTGCAACTAATGAAAAACTGTTTTTT. The rearrangement uses TRBV5-6 and TRBJ1-4, with D unresolved. There are 15 residues in the CDR3. Per the germline V gene, CDR1 is SGHDT and CDR2 is YYEEEE. V gave up 4 bases and J gave up 0 bases, with 10 bases separating them. Variable domain in full (rest from reference TRBV5-6 and TRBJ1-4): DAGVTQSPTHLIKTRGQQVTLRCSPKSGHDTVSWYQQALGQGPQFIFQYYEEEERQRGNFPDRFSGHQFPNYSSELNVNALLLGDSALYLCASSLTIATNEKLFFGSGTQLSVL.

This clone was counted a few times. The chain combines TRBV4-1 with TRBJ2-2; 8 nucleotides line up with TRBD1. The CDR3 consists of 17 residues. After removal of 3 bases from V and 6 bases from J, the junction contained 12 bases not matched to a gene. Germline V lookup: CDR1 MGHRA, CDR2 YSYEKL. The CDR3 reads CASSQPDRGRSAGELFF. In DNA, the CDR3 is TGCGCCAGCAGCCAGCCCGACAGGGGTCGTTCCGCCGGGGAGCTGTTTTTT.

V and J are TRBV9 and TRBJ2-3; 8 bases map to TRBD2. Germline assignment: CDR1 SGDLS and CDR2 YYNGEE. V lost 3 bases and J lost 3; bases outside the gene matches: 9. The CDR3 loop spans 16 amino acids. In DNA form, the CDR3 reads TGTGCCAGCAGCGCTCTCGGGAGGGCGCTAACAGATACGCAGTATTTT. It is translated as CASSALGRALTDTQYF.

The CDR3 sequence is CASSSSGVANEQFF. The DNA of the CDR3 is TGTGCCAGCAGCTCTAGCGGGGTCGCGAATGAGCAGTTCTTC. J is TRBJ2-1 and V is TRBV6-2 or TRBV6-3, with 9 bases matching TRBD2. CDR3 length: 14 amino acids. Germline lookup yields CDR1 MNHEY and CDR2 SVGEGT. The V gene end was trimmed by 6 bases and the J gene end by 7 bases; junction bases not matched to a gene: 7.

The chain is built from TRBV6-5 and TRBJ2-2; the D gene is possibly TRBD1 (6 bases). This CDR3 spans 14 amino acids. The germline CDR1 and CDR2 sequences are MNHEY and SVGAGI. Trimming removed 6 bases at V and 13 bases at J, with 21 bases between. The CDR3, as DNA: TGTGCCAGCAGCTCAACCGGGACACCCAAGGTGCTGTTTTTT. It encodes CASSSTGTPKVLFF.

The CDR3 spells CASTTPGLAGYEQYF. CDR3 nucleotide sequence: TGTGCCAGCACTACCCCGGGACTAGCGGGATATGAGCAGTACTTC. The J gene is TRBJ2-7, the V gene TRBV28; 13 nucleotides line up with TRBD2. The V and J ends lost 7 bases and 7 bases, in that order; junction bases with no gene match: 10. The germline CDR1 and CDR2 sequences are MDHEN and SYDVKM. The CDR3 totals 15 residues. Looking up the rest from reference TRBV28 and TRBJ2-7 gives the full variable domain: DVKVTQSSRYLVKRTGEKVFLECVQDMDHENMFWYRQDPGLGLRLIYFSYDVKMKEKGDIPEGYSVSREKKERFSLILESASTNQTSMYLCASTTPGLAGYEQYFGPGTRLTVT.

This CDR3 reads CASSPRTTSGNTIYF. Here the CDR3 DNA reads TGTGCCAGCTCACCAAGGACAACTTCTGGAAACACCATATATTTT. The gene calls are TRBV18 and TRBJ1-3; perhaps TRBD1 as D (5 bases). V dropped 2 bases and J dropped 1 base, with 9 bases sitting between them. From germline, CDR1 is KGHSH and CDR2 LQKENI. The CDR3 runs 15 residues.